The sequence of this T cell receptor beta chain was determined in a study of T cell responses to AZD1222 COVID-19 vaccine. Produced via immunoSEQ multiplex PCR; TCRdb's table is partial and in-frame only. The data show some 73,000 clones, with 85% to 90% seen just once and 9.3% held by the top ten. V lost 5 bases to trimming and J lost 15 bases; unmatched junction nucleotides: 15. The length of the CDR3 is 15 residues. Germline loops: CDR1 SEHNR, CDR2 FQNEAQ (reference sequence). About this clone itself: The target antigen is unknown.

Study-level results: CD4 TCRs associated with vaccination spanned spike, dominating at 160-218 and 743-854.

V gene TRBV7-9 combines with J gene TRBJ2-1; 11 bases agree with TRBD2. The receptor's source is an adult who received the AZD1222 COVID-19 vaccine. The specimen comprised peripheral blood, sampled 28 days after the second AZD1222 dose. The CDR3 reads CASSPVVLAGGSWFF. The CDR3 bases are TGTGCCAGCAGCCCAGTAGTCCTAGCGGGGGGTTCCTGGTTCTTC.